A selection of T cell receptor beta chains follows, all from one sample in a study of Ad26.COV2.S vaccination and SARS-CoV-2 variants. Sequencing used immunoSEQ multiplex PCR; TCRdb keeps in-frame clones, though not all of them. The table records about 680,000 clones, roughly 90% of them present only once. The sample here was peripheral blood, taken in a trial of Ad26.COV2.S vaccine versus placebo. The origin of the receptors is a person between 18 and 65 years old who received the Ad26.COV2.S COVID-19 vaccine or a placebo. Each CDR3 is given with its conserved first and last residue. Fields, in order: clone size, V gene, D gene, J gene, CDR3 protein. A D gene is named only where the DNA matches it firmly. Expanded clones get a size class; other rows say once, few or many, or leave the size out.

clone size: NA; V gene: TRBV7-9; D gene: NA; J gene: TRBJ1-2; CDR3 protein: CASSLGSGRDGYTF
clone size: NA; V gene: TRBV3-1/TRBV3-2; D gene: TRBD2; J gene: TRBJ2-7; CDR3 protein: CATSGDNYEQYF
clone size: NA; V gene: TRBV27; D gene: NA; J gene: TRBJ1-1; CDR3 protein: CASMKWEQSAEAFF
clone size: NA; V gene: TRBV5-4; D gene: NA; J gene: TRBJ2-2; CDR3 protein: CASSPGTPNTGELFF
clone size: NA; V gene: TRBV2; D gene: NA; J gene: TRBJ1-6; CDR3 protein: CASSHPNSPLHF
clone size: NA; V gene: TRBV4-1; D gene: NA; J gene: TRBJ1-1; CDR3 protein: CASSQDGAADDTEAFF
clone size: NA; V gene: TRBV9; D gene: TRBD1; J gene: TRBJ1-2; CDR3 protein: CASSVVGTGALGNGYTF
clone size: NA; V gene: TRBV4-1; D gene: TRBD2; J gene: TRBJ2-5; CDR3 protein: CASSRGTSGQETQYF
clone size: NA; V gene: TRBV9; D gene: TRBD1; J gene: TRBJ2-3; CDR3 protein: CASSVGQGGPDTQYF
clone size: few; V gene: TRBV24-1; D gene: NA; J gene: TRBJ1-5; CDR3 protein: CATSDLQMEHGGNQPQHF
clone size: once; V gene: TRBV30; D gene: NA; J gene: TRBJ2-5; CDR3 protein: CAWSVQGGSDYF
clone size: NA; V gene: TRBV11-2; D gene: NA; J gene: TRBJ2-7; CDR3 protein: CASSSWTGSHEQYF
clone size: NA; V gene: TRBV3-1/TRBV3-2; D gene: NA; J gene: TRBJ1-2; CDR3 protein: CASSQESGVYGYTF
clone size: once; V gene: TRBV7-9; D gene: NA; J gene: TRBJ2-2; CDR3 protein: CASSPPAGPNTGELFF
clone size: NA; V gene: TRBV6-5; D gene: NA; J gene: TRBJ2-6; CDR3 protein: CASSYVGAGANVLTF
clone size: NA; V gene: TRBV7-6; D gene: NA; J gene: TRBJ1-6; CDR3 protein: CASSNPGSPLHF
clone size: NA; V gene: TRBV27; D gene: NA; J gene: TRBJ2-5; CDR3 protein: CASRRPGTQETQYF
clone size: NA; V gene: TRBV4-3; D gene: TRBD1; J gene: TRBJ1-2; CDR3 protein: CASSQGQGARNYGYTF
clone size: NA; V gene: TRBV5-4; D gene: TRBD1; J gene: TRBJ2-2; CDR3 protein: CASSPDRGNTGELFF
clone size: NA; V gene: TRBV6-5; D gene: NA; J gene: TRBJ2-7; CDR3 protein: CASSYGGGWEQYF
clone size: NA; V gene: TRBV19; D gene: TRBD2; J gene: TRBJ2-1; CDR3 protein: CASSIGGLAYHNEQFF
clone size: NA; V gene: TRBV7-6; D gene: TRBD2; J gene: TRBJ2-3; CDR3 protein: CASSRPSSGASTDTQYF
clone size: NA; V gene: TRBV6-5; D gene: NA; J gene: TRBJ2-7; CDR3 protein: CASSLQVPGEQYF
clone size: NA; V gene: TRBV24-1; D gene: NA; J gene: TRBJ2-3; CDR3 protein: CATSEVSTDTQYF
clone size: NA; V gene: TRBV5-5; D gene: NA; J gene: TRBJ2-7; CDR3 protein: CASREGGTATYEQYF
clone size: NA; V gene: TRBV30; D gene: NA; J gene: TRBJ1-4; CDR3 protein: CAWSPTGIGEKLFF
clone size: NA; V gene: TRBV5-1; D gene: TRBD1; J gene: TRBJ2-7; CDR3 protein: CASSLTQGVLYEQYF
clone size: NA; V gene: TRBV13; D gene: NA; J gene: TRBJ2-1; CDR3 protein: CASSLGTGTYNEQFF
clone size: NA; V gene: TRBV24-1; D gene: NA; J gene: TRBJ2-1; CDR3 protein: CATSQGLRGDEQFF
clone size: NA; V gene: TRBV9; D gene: NA; J gene: TRBJ2-7; CDR3 protein: CASSAQQGYEQYF
clone size: NA; V gene: TRBV10-1; D gene: TRBD1; J gene: TRBJ2-3; CDR3 protein: CASSSGQGITDTQYF
clone size: NA; V gene: TRBV5-1; D gene: NA; J gene: TRBJ1-2; CDR3 protein: CASSSVQGHYGYTF
clone size: NA; V gene: TRBV6-5; D gene: NA; J gene: TRBJ2-1; CDR3 protein: CASRDTPYNEQFF
clone size: NA; V gene: TRBV24-1; D gene: TRBD2; J gene: TRBJ2-1; CDR3 protein: CATSGTSGSNEQFF
clone size: few; V gene: TRBV19; D gene: NA; J gene: TRBJ2-3; CDR3 protein: CASSRVIALSTDTQYF
clone size: NA; V gene: TRBV6-5; D gene: NA; J gene: TRBJ2-7; CDR3 protein: CASRRQLLAYEQYF
clone size: NA; V gene: TRBV30; D gene: TRBD2; J gene: TRBJ2-1; CDR3 protein: CAWSELAGGNEQFF
clone size: NA; V gene: TRBV6-2/TRBV6-3; D gene: NA; J gene: TRBJ2-7; CDR3 protein: CASSYFEQGYEQYF
clone size: NA; V gene: TRBV7-2; D gene: NA; J gene: TRBJ2-7; CDR3 protein: CASSFFASSYEQYF
clone size: NA; V gene: TRBV5-6; D gene: TRBD1; J gene: TRBJ1-2; CDR3 protein: CASSSISSTGYGGYTF
clone size: NA; V gene: TRBV2; D gene: NA; J gene: TRBJ1-2; CDR3 protein: CASSELGDADYTF
clone size: NA; V gene: TRBV28; D gene: NA; J gene: TRBJ2-6; CDR3 protein: CASRLGSAGANVLTF
clone size: NA; V gene: TRBV10-3; D gene: NA; J gene: TRBJ1-5; CDR3 protein: CAISSEQFGKPQHF
clone size: once; V gene: TRBV30; D gene: NA; J gene: TRBJ2-1; CDR3 protein: CAWSVRHLPEQFF